The clone carrying this TCR beta chain is medium-sized in the sample. Its cognate antigen is unknown. The data derive from a study of lymphopenia after photon versus proton radiotherapy. Whole-study findings and limits: Proton therapy kept repertoires fairly stable, unlike photons, which gained effector/memory cells. After the lymphocyte nadir, photon-treated repertoires showed oligoclonal expansion, especially of CD8+ Temra cells.

Assay used: immunoSEQ multiplex PCR; TCRdb lists only in-frame clones, some missing. The table has about 3,800 clones, roughly two thirds seen once. CDR3 length: 15 residues. CDR1 is MDHEN and CDR2 is SYDVKM in the germline V gene. The V segment lost 5 bases and the J segment 3 bases; nucleotides outside the gene matches: 8. The chain joins TRBV28 to TRBJ2-3, with TRBD1 identical over 7 bases. This sample comprised peripheral blood, obtained from a patient treated with proton-based radiotherapy. The receptor was isolated from a man aged 80 or over with esophageal cancer. The CDR3 here is CASSNRDSGTDTQYF. CDR3 bases: TGTGCCAGCAGTAACCGGGACAGTGGGACAGATACGCAGTATTTT.